Listed here are 14 T cell receptor beta chains from one sample, sequenced in a study of T cell responses to AZD1222 COVID-19 vaccine. Method: immunoSEQ multiplex PCR; TCRdb's copy keeps in-frame clones and lacks some. The data contain about 150,000 clones, approximately 88% of them singletons. Source: peripheral blood, taken 28 days after the second dose of the MenACWY control vaccine. The receptors originated from an adult who received the MenACWY meningococcal vaccine as a control.

Comments on this clone: This sample also contains other DNA sequences that code for the same CDR3. The V call is TRBV18, the J call TRBJ1-6; D possibly corresponds to TRBD1 (5 bases). Germline assignment: CDR1 KGHSH and CDR2 LQKENI. This CDR3 has 14 amino acids. Trimming took off 2 bases at V and 9 bases at J, with 11 bases between the two ends. The CDR3 spells CASSPEGQGSPLHF. CDR3 DNA sequence: TGTGCCAGCTCACCAGAGGGGCAGGGTTCACCCCTCCACTTT. Looking up the rest from reference TRBV18 and TRBJ1-6 gives the full variable domain: NAGVMQNPRHLVRRRGQEARLRCSPMKGHSHVYWYRQLPEEGLKFMVYLQKENIIDESGMPKERFSAEFPKEGPSILRIQQVVRGDSAAYFCASSPEGQGSPLHFGNGTRLTVT.

The chain links TRBV13 to TRBJ1-4, with no clear D. This CDR3 is built from 14 residues. Germline values: CDR1 PRHDT, CDR2 FYEKMQ (reference sequence). V was trimmed by 3 bases and J by 7 bases, leaving 12 bases between them. The CDR3 bases are TGTGCCAGCAGCTTGCGGGAGGACGGTGAAAAACTGTTTTTT. Its protein is CASSLREDGEKLFF.

The chain is built from TRBV18 and TRBJ2-1; maybe TRBD2 (6 bases). The V end was cut by 1 base, the J end by 5 bases, with 12 bases between. The CDR3 is made up of 15 amino acids. The germline CDR1 and CDR2 sequences are KGHSH and LQKENI. The CDR3 spells CASSPQEGLHNEQFF. As DNA, the CDR3 is TGTGCCAGCTCACCACAGGAGGGACTTCACAATGAGCAGTTCTTC.

J is TRBJ1-5 and V is TRBV6-5; no clear D. V dropped 8 bases and J dropped 0 bases, with 11 bases sitting between them. This CDR3 has 14 residues. Germline assignment: CDR1 MNHEY and CDR2 SVGAGI. The CDR3: CASVDRYSNQPQHF. CDR3 nucleotides: TGTGCCAGCGTCGACCGGTATAGCAATCAGCCCCAGCATTTT.

The chain's CDR3 is CASSLGGSQPQHF. Written as DNA, the CDR3 is TGTGCCAGCAGCCTAGGGGGGAGTCAGCCCCAGCATTTT. V is TRBV28 and J is TRBJ1-5; D perhaps matches TRBD1 (6 bases). Trimming stripped 6 bases from V and 6 bases from J, with 12 bases between. Germline V lookup: CDR1 MDHEN, CDR2 SYDVKM. This CDR3 region has 13 residues.

This sequence joins TRBV7-2 and TRBJ1-5; tentatively, D is TRBD1 (5 bases). CDR1 is SGHTA, CDR2 FQGNSA, per germline. This CDR3 comprises 14 residues. Trimming took off 10 bases at V and 7 bases at J, with 20 bases between the two ends. CDR3 in DNA: TGTGCCACCGAAGCCGGGGGGGGGAGACAGCCCCAGCATTTT. Protein: CATEAGGGRQPQHF. The complete variable domain, with remaining parts taken from reference TRBV7-2 and TRBJ1-5, reads GAGVSQSPSNKVTEKGKDVELRCDPISGHTALYWYRQSLGQGLEFLIYFQGNSAPDKSGLPSDRFSAERTGGSVSTLTIQRTQQEDSAVYLCATEAGGGRQPQHFGDGTRLSIL.

The chain couples TRBV18 to TRBJ2-1, with D possibly TRBD2 on 7 matching bases. The CDR3 covers 15 residues. Trimming shortened V by 8 bases and J by 9 bases, and 23 bases separated the two germline ends. Germline V gene sequence: CDR1 KGHSH, CDR2 LQKENI. CDR3 residues: CASREGGAFGGEQFF. The CDR3 coding sequence is TGTGCCAGCAGGGAGGGGGGCGCCTTTGGCGGTGAGCAGTTCTTC.

The genes are TRBV15 and TRBJ2-7; no reliable D call. Per the germline V gene, CDR1 is LNHNV and CDR2 is YYDKDF (reference sequence). Trimming removed 0 bases at V and 0 bases at J, with 6 bases between. The CDR3 consists of 14 residues. The CDR3 loop reads CATSRDSHSYEQYF. CDR3 DNA: TGTGCCACCAGCAGAGATTCACACTCCTACGAGCAGTACTTC.

The chain recombines TRBV3-1 (or the pseudogene TRBV3-2) with TRBJ2-5, with D uncertain. CDR3 length equals 15 residues. Trimming shortened V by 3 bases and J by 0 bases, and 11 bases separated the two germline ends. Germline CDR1 and CDR2: LGHDT and YNNKEL (reference sequence). CDR3 DNA: TGTGCCAGCAGCCAGGCCCGAACGTACCAAGAGACCCAGTACTTC. Protein product: CASSQARTYQETQYF.

This chain connects TRBV4-2 to TRBJ1-2; D is unresolved. This CDR3 has 13 amino acids. From germline, CDR1 is LGHNA and CDR2 YNFKEQ. Trimming removed 0 bases at V and 5 bases at J, with 7 bases between. This chain's CDR3 is CASSQEVGYGYTF. As DNA, the CDR3 is TGTGCCAGCAGCCAAGAAGTGGGATATGGCTACACCTTC.

This clone was counted between two and nine times. The chain carries TRBV7-2 and TRBJ1-1; tentatively, D is TRBD1 (5 bases). Germline V gives CDR1 SGHTA, CDR2 FQGNSA. Trimming shortened V by 5 bases and J by 10 bases, and 17 bases separated the two germline ends. This CDR3 region has 13 residues. The CDR3 loop reads CASSRETAEVAFF. In DNA form, the CDR3 reads TGTGCCAGCAGCCGCGAGACAGCAGAAGTAGCTTTCTTT.

The chain has TRBV24-1 and TRBJ2-1; 10 bases match TRBD1. The CDR3 totals 16 residues. Germline CDR1 reads KGHDR; CDR2 reads SFDVKD. The V gene end was trimmed by 4 bases and the J gene end by 7 bases; junction bases not matched to a gene: 9. DNA for the CDR3: TGTGCCACCAGTGAAAAGACAGGGGGCGCGTCGAATGAGCAGTTCTTC. Amino acids: CATSEKTGGASNEQFF.

This clone has a handful of counts. This chain uses TRBV10-3 with TRBJ2-5; TRBD2 agrees at 10 bases. This CDR3 has 16 residues. Germline CDR1 is ENHRY and CDR2 is SYGVKD. V was pared by 0 bases and J by 4 bases, with 5 bases of the junction left unmatched. The CDR3 here is CAISESLAGVGETQYF. The DNA for the CDR3 is TGTGCCATCAGTGAGTCGCTAGCGGGAGTTGGAGAGACCCAGTACTTC.

The V gene is TRBV21-1, the J gene TRBJ2-7; no DNA check was done on the table's D call, TRBD2. TRBV21-1 is labeled a pseudogene. This CDR3 contains 20 residues. CDR3: CASSKIPAPDFSGRPHEQYF. The CDR3 coding sequence is TGTGCCAGCAGCAAAATCCCGGCCCCCGATTTTAGCGGGAGACCCCACGAGCAGTACTTC.